The clone carrying this TCR beta chain appeared a few times. The antigen remains unidentified. UMIs were added to TCR cDNA along with a universal primer site when it was made by 5'RACE template switching. TCRdb re-called the 5' RACE reads through MiXCR, storing one row per CDR3 protein. The sample records some 600,000 distinct CDR3 sequences, over 9% being singletons. The sample originates from a study of T cells after yellow fever vaccination. Study-level background: Fractions of limited cellularity were prepared by means of SMART-Seq v4 Ultra Low Input.

General study results and limits: Abundant clonotypes from the bulk population could contaminate FACS-sorted repertoires. Subsequent to the booster, the majority of primary-vaccination clones reappeared (roughly 95% CD4, around 85% CD8).

Trimming cost V 3 bases and J 2 bases, with 14 bases left between them. CDR1 and CDR2 (germline): DFQATT, SNEGSKA (reference sequence). The CDR3 contains 14 residues. Here the sequenced sample was PBMCs, taken on the day of the yellow fever booster vaccination. This receptor was taken from a man between 25 and 39 years old who received the YFV17D yellow fever vaccine. The rearrangement uses TRBV20-1 and TRBJ2-7, with D possibly being TRBD2 (6 bases). CDR3 sequence reads: CSASAGSYPYEQYF. The CDR3 bases are TGCAGTGCTAGCGCGGGATCTTACCCCTACGAGCAGTACTTC.